A selection of T cell receptor beta chains follows, all from one sample in a study of read filtering for tumor transcriptome and immune sequencing. TCRdb passed the reads through MiXCR, listing each CDR3 protein once. The sample records some 130,000 distinct CDR3 sequences, roughly 13% being singletons. The sequenced material came from a population of CD138-negative cells sorted from bone marrow. These receptors were obtained from a donor aged 40 or older with multiple myeloma. CDR3s include the opening cysteine and the closing phenylalanine or tryptophan. A D gene is named only where the DNA matches it firmly. Rows may omit the clone size; those that give it use once, few, many or a size class.

CDR3: CASRKTSGSGETQYF
DNA: TGTGCCAGCAGGAAGACTAGCGGGAGTGGAGAGACCCAGTACTTC
J: TRBJ2-5
V: TRBV2
D: TRBD2
size: many

CDR3: CASSVSPHSSGANVLTF
DNA: TGCGCCAGCAGCGTATCTCCTCATTCCTCTGGGGCCAACGTCCTGACTTTC
J: TRBJ2-6
V: TRBV5-1
D: NA
size: many

CDR3: CASSWNHDTGELFF
DNA: TGCGCCAGCAGCTGGAACCACGACACCGGGGAGCTGTTTTTT
J: TRBJ2-2
V: TRBV5-1
D: NA
size: many

CDR3: CSANKENQPQHF
DNA: TGCAGTGCTAATAAGGAGAATCAGCCCCAGCATTTT
J: TRBJ1-5
V: TRBV20-1
D: NA
size: many

CDR3: CSVGATGNEQYF
DNA: TGCAGCGTTGGTGCGACGGGGAACGAGCAGTACTTC
J: TRBJ2-7
V: TRBV29-1
D: NA
size: many

CDR3: CASSIWNGGTGYTF
DNA: TGTGCCAGCAGCATCTGGAACGGAGGGACCGGCTACACCTTC
J: TRBJ1-2
V: TRBV14
D: NA
size: many

CDR3: CASSETSARPLHF
DNA: TGTGCCAGCAGTGAAACGAGCGCCAGACCCCTCCACTTT
J: TRBJ1-6
V: TRBV2
D: NA
size: few

CDR3: CASTQNIGSFDEQYF
DNA: TGTGCCAGCACCCAAAATATCGGGAGTTTCGACGAGCAGTACTTC
J: TRBJ2-7
V: TRBV5-6
D: NA
size: once

CDR3: CASSATGTDTQYF
DNA: TGTGCCAGCAGTGCGACAGGGACGGATACGCAGTATTTT
J: TRBJ2-3
V: TRBV12-3/TRBV12-4
D: TRBD1
size: NA

CDR3: CAVGRGGGSTDTQYF
DNA: TGTGCCGTGGGGCGCGGGGGGGGAAGCACAGATACGCAGTATTTT
J: TRBJ2-3
V: TRBV19
D: TRBD2
size: few

CDR3: CSAPTEGEQGGETQYF
DNA: TGCAGTGCTCCCACTGAGGGGGAACAGGGTGGGGAGACCCAGTACTTC
J: TRBJ2-5
V: TRBV20-1
D: NA
size: NA

CDR3: CASRNPGQVNSPLHF
DNA: TGTGCCAGCAGGAACCCGGGACAGGTTAATTCACCCCTCCACTTT
J: TRBJ1-6
V: TRBV3-1
D: TRBD1
size: many

CDR3: CASSTSGGQGGTEAFF
DNA: TGTGCCAGCAGCACATCGGGTGGACAGGGCGGGACTGAAGCTTTCTTT
J: TRBJ1-1
V: TRBV21-1
D: NA
size: many

CDR3: CASSLVEGGGGRTEAFF
DNA: TGTGCCAGCTCCCTAGTGGAAGGGGGAGGCGGCCGCACTGAAGCTTTCTTT
J: TRBJ1-1
V: TRBV18
D: NA
size: NA

CDR3: CASTPRRGSYNEQFF
DNA: TGTGCCAGCACCCCGAGACGGGGCTCCTACAATGAGCAGTTCTTC
J: TRBJ2-1
V: TRBV25-1
D: NA
size: many

CDR3: CASSIVGAVGATVEQFF
DNA: TGTGCCAGTAGTATAGTGGGAGCGGTGGGGGCCACAGTTGAGCAGTTCTTC
J: TRBJ2-1
V: TRBV19
D: NA
size: many

CDR3: CASSQVAGGAYEQYF
DNA: TGTGCCAGCAGCCAGGTAGCGGGAGGTGCCTACGAGCAGTACTTC
J: TRBJ2-7
V: TRBV4-2
D: TRBD2
size: many

CDR3: CASSSGTSQETQYF
DNA: TGTGCCAGCAGCTCCGGGACATCTCAAGAGACCCAGTACTTC
J: TRBJ2-5
V: TRBV7-8
D: NA
size: NA

CDR3: CASSPPGTGRYEQYF
DNA: TGTGCCAGCAGTCCTCCCGGGACAGGGAGGTACGAGCAGTACTTC
J: TRBJ2-7
V: TRBV12-3/TRBV12-4
D: TRBD1
size: once

CDR3: CASSPRLAREETQYF
DNA: TGTGCCAGCAGCCCTCGACTAGCCCGGGAAGAGACCCAGTACTTC
J: TRBJ2-5
V: TRBV7-9
D: TRBD2
size: many

CDR3: CASSPPGFSYEQYF
DNA: TGTGCCAGCAGTCCTCCGGGCTTCTCCTACGAGCAGTACTTC
J: TRBJ2-7
V: TRBV28
D: NA
size: many

CDR3: CASSLQGSQETQYF
DNA: TGCGCCAGCAGCTTACAGGGAAGCCAAGAGACCCAGTACTTC
J: TRBJ2-5
V: TRBV5-1
D: NA
size: many

CDR3: CASSLSGQGYEQYF
DNA: TGTGCCAGCAGCTTAAGTGGCCAGGGCTACGAGCAGTACTTC
J: TRBJ2-7
V: TRBV7-2
D: NA
size: many

CDR3: CASSSGTGVHEQFF
DNA: TGCGCCAGCAGCTCTGGGACAGGGGTCCATGAGCAGTTCTTC
J: TRBJ2-1
V: TRBV5-1
D: TRBD1
size: few

CDR3: CASSPIQGRQPQHF
DNA: TGTGCCAGCAGTCCGATACAGGGTCGACAGCCCCAGCATTTT
J: TRBJ1-5
V: TRBV6-6
D: NA
size: many

CDR3: CATGTRSSYEQYF
DNA: TGTGCCACCGGGACAAGAAGCTCCTACGAGCAGTACTTC
J: TRBJ2-7
V: TRBV15
D: NA
size: few

CDR3: CASSFRQGAGNEQFF
DNA: TGTGCCAGCAGCTTTCGACAGGGGGCGGGAAATGAGCAGTTCTTC
J: TRBJ2-1
V: TRBV5-5
D: TRBD1
size: few

CDR3: CSATSGGDINQPQHF
DNA: TGCAGTGCCACTTCGGGGGGCGACATCAATCAGCCCCAGCATTTT
J: TRBJ1-5
V: TRBV20-1
D: NA
size: many

CDR3: CASSPGQMNTEAFF
DNA: TGTGCCAGCAGCCCCGGCCAGATGAACACTGAAGCTTTCTTT
J: TRBJ1-1
V: TRBV7-9
D: NA
size: many

CDR3: CASSPQGNNQPQHF
DNA: TGTGCCAGCAGTCCACAGGGCAACAATCAGCCCCAGCATTTT
J: TRBJ1-5
V: TRBV27
D: NA
size: many

CDR3: CASRYPISGETQYF
DNA: TGTGCCAGCCGCTACCCCATTAGCGGAGAGACCCAGTACTTC
J: TRBJ2-5
V: TRBV2
D: NA
size: many

CDR3: CASVPAGGRRDTQYF
DNA: TGTGCCAGCGTACCTGCGGGCGGGAGGAGAGATACGCAGTATTTT
J: TRBJ2-3
V: TRBV28
D: TRBD2
size: NA

CDR3: CASSHHPLAGGSNEQFF
DNA: TGTGCCAGCAGCCACCACCCTCTAGCGGGAGGTTCCAATGAGCAGTTCTTC
J: TRBJ2-1
V: TRBV6-5
D: TRBD2
size: once

CDR3: CASSSLPGLAADGELFF
DNA: TGTGCCAGCAGCTCTTTGCCGGGACTAGCGGCTGACGGGGAGCTGTTTTTT
J: TRBJ2-2
V: TRBV5-6
D: TRBD2
size: few

CDR3: CASSSGTPHIQYF
DNA: TGCGCCAGCAGCTCCGGGACTCCACACATTCAGTACTTC
J: TRBJ2-4
V: TRBV5-1
D: NA
size: many

CDR3: CSVEGTGGSEAFF
DNA: TGCAGCGTTGAGGGGACAGGGGGTTCTGAAGCTTTCTTT
J: TRBJ1-1
V: TRBV29-1
D: TRBD1
size: many

CDR3: CASSRTPATNEKLFF
DNA: TGTGCCAGTTCAAGGACCCCTGCAACTAATGAAAAACTGTTTTTT
J: TRBJ1-4
V: TRBV21-1
D: NA
size: many

CDR3: CSVVSGVYEQYF
DNA: TGCAGCGTTGTGTCCGGCGTTTACGAGCAGTACTTC
J: TRBJ2-7
V: TRBV29-1
D: NA
size: many

CDR3: CASSFHQGGGQPQHF
DNA: TGTGCCAGCAGCTTCCATCAGGGGGGCGGTCAGCCCCAGCATTTT
J: TRBJ1-5
V: TRBV7-2
D: TRBD1
size: many

CDR3: CASGPGVTDTQYF
DNA: TGTGCTAGTGGGCCAGGGGTCACAGATACGCAGTATTTT
J: TRBJ2-3
V: TRBV12-5
D: NA
size: many

CDR3: CASRRNYGYTF
DNA: TGTGCCAGCAGGAGGAACTATGGCTACACCTTC
J: TRBJ1-2
V: TRBV6-5
D: NA
size: few

CDR3: CAIPDREVGNQPQHF
DNA: TGTGCCATTCCGGACAGGGAAGTAGGCAATCAGCCCCAGCATTTT
J: TRBJ1-5
V: TRBV21-1
D: NA
size: few

CDR3: CSVEVLRGADKEQFF
DNA: TGCAGCGTTGAAGTGCTGCGGGGGGCGGACAAAGAGCAGTTCTTC
J: TRBJ2-1
V: TRBV29-1
D: TRBD2
size: NA

CDR3: CSVSDRGSYEQYF
DNA: TGCAGCGTTAGCGACAGGGGAAGCTACGAGCAGTACTTC
J: TRBJ2-7
V: TRBV29-1
D: TRBD1
size: few

CDR3: CASRRAGGSNQPQHF
DNA: TGTGCCAGCAGGCGAGCGGGAGGAAGCAATCAGCCCCAGCATTTT
J: TRBJ1-5
V: TRBV12-3/TRBV12-4
D: NA
size: few

CDR3: CASSFSPGPNTEAFF
DNA: TGCGCCAGCAGCTTTTCACCGGGGCCGAACACTGAAGCTTTCTTT
J: TRBJ1-1
V: TRBV5-1
D: NA
size: many

CDR3: CASSLGAGGKGETQYF
DNA: TGTGCCAGCAGCTTAGGGGCAGGGGGCAAAGGAGAGACCCAGTACTTC
J: TRBJ2-5
V: TRBV11-2
D: TRBD1
size: NA

CDR3: CASSRATGNTEAFF
DNA: TGTGCCAGCAGCCGTGCAACAGGGAACACTGAAGCTTTCTTT
J: TRBJ1-1
V: TRBV13
D: NA
size: few

CDR3: CASSHGQGIEQYF
DNA: TGTGCCAGCAGCCACGGACAGGGTATCGAGCAGTACTTC
J: TRBJ2-7
V: TRBV3-1
D: TRBD1
size: many

CDR3: CSASAEFAEAFF
DNA: TGCAGTGCTAGCGCTGAATTTGCTGAAGCTTTCTTT
J: TRBJ1-1
V: TRBV20-1
D: NA
size: many

CDR3: CASSSDSRGEKLFF
DNA: TGTGCCAGCAGCTCCGACAGCCGTGGGGAAAAACTGTTTTTT
J: TRBJ1-4
V: TRBV7-8
D: NA
size: many

CDR3: CASQTESADTQYF
DNA: TGTGCCAGCCAGACTGAATCGGCAGATACGCAGTATTTT
J: TRBJ2-3
V: TRBV27
D: NA
size: many

CDR3: CASRNSFGTSGDHGEQFF
DNA: TGTGCCAGCAGGAACTCATTCGGGACTAGCGGCGACCACGGTGAGCAGTTCTTC
J: TRBJ2-1
V: TRBV6-1
D: TRBD2
size: many

CDR3: CASSFSSGTYEQYF
DNA: TGTGCCAGCAGCTTCTCTAGCGGAACCTACGAGCAGTACTTC
J: TRBJ2-7
V: TRBV11-2
D: TRBD2
size: few

CDR3: CASSLRGSETQYF
DNA: TGTGCCAGCAGCTTGCGGGGGTCGGAGACCCAGTACTTC
J: TRBJ2-5
V: TRBV11-2
D: TRBD2
size: NA